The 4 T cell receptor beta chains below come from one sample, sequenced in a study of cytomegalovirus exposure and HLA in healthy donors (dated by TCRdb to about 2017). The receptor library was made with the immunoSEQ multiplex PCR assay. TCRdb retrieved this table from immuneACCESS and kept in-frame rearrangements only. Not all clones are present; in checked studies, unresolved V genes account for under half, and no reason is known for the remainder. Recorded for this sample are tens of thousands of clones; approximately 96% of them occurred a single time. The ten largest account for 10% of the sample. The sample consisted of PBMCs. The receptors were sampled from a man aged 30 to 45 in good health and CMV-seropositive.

The CDR3 DNA is TGTGCCAGCTCACCATCCGCAGGGGGCAGGAGGGAGACCCAGTACTTC. This codes for CASSPSAGGRRETQYF. The chain is built from TRBV18 and TRBJ2-5; TRBD1 agrees at 8 bases. The V gene's germline CDR1 is KGHSH and CDR2 LQKENI. This CDR3 has 16 residues. With 2 bases clipped from V and 5 bases from J, the junction kept 10 bases outside the gene matches. Variable domain in full (rest from reference TRBV18 and TRBJ2-5): NAGVMQNPRHLVRRRGQEARLRCSPMKGHSHVYWYRQLPEEGLKFMVYLQKENIIDESGMPKERFSAEFPKEGPSILRIQQVVRGDSAAYFCASSPSAGGRRETQYFGPGTRLLVL.

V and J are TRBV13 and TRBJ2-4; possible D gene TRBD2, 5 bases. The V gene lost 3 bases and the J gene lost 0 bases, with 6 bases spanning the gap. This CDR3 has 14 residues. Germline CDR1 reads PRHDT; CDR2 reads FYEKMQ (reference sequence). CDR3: CASSLGVAKNIQYF. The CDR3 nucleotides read TGTGCCAGCAGCTTGGGAGTAGCCAAAAACATTCAGTACTTC. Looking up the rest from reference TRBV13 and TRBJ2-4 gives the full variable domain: AAGVIQSPRHLIKEKRETATLKCYPIPRHDTVYWYQQGPGQDPQFLISFYEKMQSDKGSIPDRFSAQQFSDYHSELNMSSLELGDSALYFCASSLGVAKNIQYFGAGTRLSVL.

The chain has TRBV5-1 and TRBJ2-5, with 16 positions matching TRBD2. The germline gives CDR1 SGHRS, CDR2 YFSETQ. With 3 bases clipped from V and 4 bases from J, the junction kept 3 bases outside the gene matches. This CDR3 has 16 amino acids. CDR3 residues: CASSSGLAGGGETQYF. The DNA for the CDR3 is TGCGCCAGCAGCTCGGGACTAGCGGGAGGGGGAGAGACCCAGTACTTC.

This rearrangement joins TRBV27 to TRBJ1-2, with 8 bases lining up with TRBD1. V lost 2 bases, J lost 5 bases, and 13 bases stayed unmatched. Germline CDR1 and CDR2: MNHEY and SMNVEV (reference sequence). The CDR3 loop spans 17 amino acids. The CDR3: CASSLTPMTGANYGYTF. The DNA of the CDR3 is TGTGCCAGCAGTTTAACCCCAATGACAGGGGCGAATTATGGCTACACCTTC.